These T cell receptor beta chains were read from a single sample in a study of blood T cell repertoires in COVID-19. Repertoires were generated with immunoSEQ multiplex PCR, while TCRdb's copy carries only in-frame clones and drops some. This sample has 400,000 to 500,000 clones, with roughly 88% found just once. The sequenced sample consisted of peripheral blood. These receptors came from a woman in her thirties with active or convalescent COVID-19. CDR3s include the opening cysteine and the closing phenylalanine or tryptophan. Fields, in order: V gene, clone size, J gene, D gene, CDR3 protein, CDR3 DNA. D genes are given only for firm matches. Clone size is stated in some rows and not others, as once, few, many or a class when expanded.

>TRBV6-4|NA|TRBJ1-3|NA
CASSPKPGTRQGNTIYF
TGTGCCAGCAGTCCCAAACCCGGGACACGTCAGGGAAACACCATATATTTT
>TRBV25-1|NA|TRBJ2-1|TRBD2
CASNLAGGNNEQFF
TGTGCCAGTAACTTAGCGGGAGGGAACAATGAGCAGTTCTTC
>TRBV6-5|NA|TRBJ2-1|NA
CASSRQQSSYNEQFF
TGTGCCAGCAGTCGACAGCAGAGCTCCTACAATGAGCAGTTCTTC
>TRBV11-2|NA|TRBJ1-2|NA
CASSSYLGKWGAHTF
TGTGCCAGCAGCTCCTATTTGGGGAAATGGGGAGCCCACACCTTC
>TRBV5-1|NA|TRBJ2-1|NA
CASSVTAVSYNEQFF
TGCGCCAGCAGCGTGACTGCAGTCTCCTACAATGAGCAGTTCTTC
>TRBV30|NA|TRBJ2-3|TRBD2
CAWNRLAGTDTQYF
TGTGCCTGGAATCGGCTAGCGGGGACAGATACGCAGTATTTT
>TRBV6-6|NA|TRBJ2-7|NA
CASPWDWRRNEQYF
TGTGCCAGCCCGTGGGACTGGAGGCGAAACGAGCAGTACTTC
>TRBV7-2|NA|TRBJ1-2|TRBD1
CASSFPGQVYGYTF
TGTGCCAGCAGCTTTCCGGGACAGGTCTATGGCTACACCTTC
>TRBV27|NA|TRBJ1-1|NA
CASSLSGGTEAFF
TGTGCCAGCAGTTTATCGGGGGGCACTGAAGCTTTCTTT
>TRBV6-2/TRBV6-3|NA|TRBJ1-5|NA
CASSYGGGSQPQHF
TGTGCCAGCAGTTACGGGGGGGGCTCGCAGCCCCAGCATTTT
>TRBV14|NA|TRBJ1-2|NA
CASSLPANYGYTF
TGTGCCAGCAGCCTCCCAGCTAACTATGGCTACACCTTC
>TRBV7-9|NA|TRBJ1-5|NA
CASSPGGDQPQHF
TGTGCCAGCAGCCCGGGGGGGGATCAGCCCCAGCATTTT
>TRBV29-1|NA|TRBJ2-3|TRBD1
CSVLPTGYTQYF
TGCAGCGTGTTGCCGACAGGGTATACGCAGTATTTT
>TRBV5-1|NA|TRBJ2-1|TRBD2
CASSLRTSGYYNEQFF
TGCGCCAGCAGCCTTCGGACTAGCGGGTATTACAATGAGCAGTTCTTC
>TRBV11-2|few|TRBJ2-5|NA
CASSVGERETQYF
TGTGCCAGCAGCGTCGGGGAGCGGGAGACCCAGTACTTC
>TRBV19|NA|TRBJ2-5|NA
CASSILGFRTQETQYF
TGTGCCAGTAGTATCCTCGGTTTCAGGACACAAGAGACCCAGTACTTC
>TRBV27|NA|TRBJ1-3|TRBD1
CASSTRQGPSGNTIYF
TGTGCCAGCAGTACCCGACAGGGCCCCTCTGGAAACACCATATATTTT
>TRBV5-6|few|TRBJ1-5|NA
CASSVRHNNQPQHF
TGTGCCAGCAGCGTCCGACACAACAATCAGCCCCAGCATTTT
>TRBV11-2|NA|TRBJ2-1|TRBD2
CASSLSSGTSYNEQFF
TGTGCCAGCAGCTTGTCTAGCGGGACTTCCTACAATGAGCAGTTCTTC
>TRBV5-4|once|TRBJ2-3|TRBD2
CASSTKLAGESDTQYF
TGTGCCAGCAGCACTAAACTAGCGGGAGAGTCAGATACGCAGTATTTT
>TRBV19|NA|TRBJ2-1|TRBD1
CASSIMGQGNNEQFF
TGTGCCAGTAGTATAATGGGACAGGGGAACAATGAGCAGTTCTTC
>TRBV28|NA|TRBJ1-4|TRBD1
CASSLSRTGRTGDEKLFF
TGTGCCAGCAGTTTATCCAGGACAGGGAGAACGGGGGATGAAAAACTGTTTTTT
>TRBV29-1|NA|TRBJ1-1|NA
CSVEGGVINTEAFF
TGCAGCGTTGAGGGGGGGGTGATTAACACTGAAGCTTTCTTT
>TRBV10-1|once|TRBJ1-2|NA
CASSEERGGMEGYTF
TGCGCCAGCAGTGAGGAGCGCGGGGGGATGGAAGGCTACACCTTC
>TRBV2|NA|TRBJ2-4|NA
CASSSSQVAKNIQYF
NA
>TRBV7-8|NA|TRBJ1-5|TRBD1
CASSRVLDRGRLGGQPQHF
TGTGCCAGCAGCCGCGTGCTGGACAGGGGGCGGCTGGGCGGTCAGCCCCAGCATTTT
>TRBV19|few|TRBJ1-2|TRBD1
CASSILGTGGAVYGYTF
TGTGCCAGTAGTATCCTCGGGACAGGGGGCGCCGTCTATGGCTACACCTTC
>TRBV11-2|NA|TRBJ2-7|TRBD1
CASSTLTGTHEQYF
TGTGCCAGCAGCACCCTGACAGGGACCCACGAGCAGTACTTC
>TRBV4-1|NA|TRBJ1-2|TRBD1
CASSQDRGEIGGYTF
TGCGCCAGCAGCCAGGACAGGGGGGAAATTGGGGGCTACACCTTC
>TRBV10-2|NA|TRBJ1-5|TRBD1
CASTDRDIQPQHF
TGCGCCAGCACCGACAGGGACATTCAGCCCCAGCATTTT
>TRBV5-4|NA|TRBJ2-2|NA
CASSLEQPGELFF
TGTGCCAGCAGCTTGGAACAGCCCGGGGAGCTGTTTTTT
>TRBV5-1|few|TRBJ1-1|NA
CASSLAGTPDTEAFF
TGCGCCAGCAGCTTGGCCGGGACACCAGACACTGAAGCTTTCTTT
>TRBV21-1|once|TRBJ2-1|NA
CASSTRPGQGDEQFF
TGTGCCAGCAGCACCCGCCCGGGACAGGGCGATGAGCAGTTCTTC